Below, 28 T cell receptor beta chains from the same sample are listed, as sequenced in a study of shared clonotypes between healthy human individuals. Sequencing was performed with immunoSEQ multiplex PCR; in TCRdb, only in-frame clones are kept and a portion is missing. The repertoire holds 730,000 or so clones, less than 80% seen once, with under 2% in the top ten. Sequencing was done on a sample of memory CD4+ T cells sorted from blood. As for subset: CD45RA-negative fraction. The receptor source for this set is a woman aged 25-40 years in good health.

In its sample, this clone was seen a few times. The chain has TRBV7-9 and TRBJ2-5; 8 positions agree with TRBD1. This CDR3 comprises 14 residues. Germline V gene sequence: CDR1 SEHNR, CDR2 FQNEAQ (reference sequence). With V trimmed by 5 bases and J by 5 bases, 7 bases remained unmatched. The CDR3 reads CASSPPTGVETQYF. CDR3 bases: TGTGCCAGCAGCCCACCGACAGGGGTCGAGACCCAGTACTTC.

Concerning this clone itself: Other DNA sequences within the sample encode an identical CDR3. This chain connects TRBV7-2 to TRBJ2-3; D gene uncertain. The CDR3 runs to 15 residues. CDR1 SGHTA and CDR2 FQGNSA come from the germline V gene. Trimming shortened V by 0 bases and J by 0 bases, and 7 bases separated the two germline ends. Here the CDR3 reads CASSLALLSTDTQYF. CDR3 in DNA: TGTGCCAGCAGCTTAGCTCTACTTAGCACAGATACGCAGTATTTT.

This chain links TRBV15 with TRBJ2-1, with a weak D call TRBD2 (5 bases). The germline V and J ends were trimmed by 7 bases and 5 bases, with 12 bases remaining between them. Germline V gene sequence: CDR1 LNHNV, CDR2 YYDKDF (reference sequence). The CDR3 spans 13 residues. CDR3 in DNA: TGTGCCACCAAGAGCGGCCAGGACAATGAGCAGTTCTTC. This codes for CATKSGQDNEQFF.

This clone has only one observation. The rearrangement joins TRBV29-1 to TRBJ2-1, with 8 bases identical to TRBD2. The CDR3 loop spans 15 amino acids. Germline V gives CDR1 SQVTM, CDR2 ANQGSEA. Germline trimming cut 4 bases from V and 6 bases from J; bases unmatched to any gene: 11. CDR3 amino acids: CSVVPQGLVLNEQFF. Here the CDR3 DNA reads TGCAGCGTTGTTCCCCAGGGACTAGTGCTCAATGAGCAGTTCTTC.

This clone has just a few counts. V gene TRBV28 combines with J gene TRBJ1-2, with a weak D call TRBD1 (5 bases). V shed 7 bases and J shed 6 bases, with 12 bases lying between them. The germline CDR1 and CDR2 sequences are MDHEN and SYDVKM. This CDR3 comprises 12 residues. The CDR3 nucleotides read TGTGCCAGCACCAAGGACACAAATGGCTACACCTTC. Its protein product is CASTKDTNGYTF.

This chain joins TRBV18 and TRBJ2-6, with D tentatively TRBD1 (5 bases). The CDR3 totals 16 residues. Germline-derived CDR1 and CDR2 are KGHSH and LQKENI. Trimming took 2 bases from V and 0 from J, leaving 8 bases between them. In DNA form, the CDR3 reads TGTGCCAGCTCACCAGGGGCCTACTCTGGGGCCAACGTCCTGACTTTC. This codes for CASSPGAYSGANVLTF.

V and J are TRBV27 and TRBJ2-7, with 10 bases matching TRBD2. The junction had 7 bases not matched to a gene; V was cut back by 6 bases and J by 2 bases. The CDR3 sequence is 15 residues long. Germline CDR1 MNHEY, CDR2 SMNVEV (reference sequence). In DNA form, the CDR3 reads TGTGCCAGCAGCGCTGGCCTAGCGGGGGCCTACGAGCAGTACTTC. Translation: CASSAGLAGAYEQYF.

The chain is built from TRBV7-7 and TRBJ2-3, with 14 bases lining up with TRBD2. The V gene end was trimmed by 5 bases and the J gene end by 8 bases; junction bases not matched to a gene: 12. The length of the CDR3 is 17 residues. Germline V CDR1 and CDR2: SSHAT, FNYEAQ (reference sequence). The CDR3 spells CASSPGEGTSGRRTQYF. CDR3 nucleotides: TGTGCCAGCAGCCCCGGGGAAGGGACTAGCGGGAGACGTACGCAGTATTTT. The entire variable domain, with the rest obtained from reference TRBV7-7 and TRBJ2-3, is as follows: GAGVSQSPRYKVTKRGQDVTLRCDPISSHATLYWYQQALGQGPEFLTYFNYEAQPDKSGLPSDRFSAERPEGSISTLTIQRTEQRDSAMYRCASSPGEGTSGRRTQYFGPGTRLTVL.

This clone was detected only a few times. The chain employs TRBV2 and TRBJ1-3; D remains unclear. This CDR3 comprises 15 residues. The germline CDR1 and CDR2 sequences are SNHLY and FYNNEI. Trimming took 3 bases from V and 0 from J, leaving 9 bases between them. DNA for the CDR3: TGTGCCAGCAGTGAGACGGTGAGCTCTGGAAACACCATATATTTT. Its protein product is CASSETVSSGNTIYF.

The chain has TRBV28 and TRBJ2-5; 7 bases map to TRBD1. Germline V gene data show CDR1 as MDHEN and CDR2 as SYDVKM. Trimming at V came to 3 bases and at J to 7 bases, leaving 8 bases not matched to a gene. This CDR3 has 14 amino acids. The CDR3 sequence: CASSFGTEGRTQYF. CDR3 bases: TGTGCCAGCAGTTTTGGGACAGAAGGTAGGACCCAGTACTTC.

The CDR3, as DNA: TGTGCCAGCAGTGCCGTACTCAGTAATCAGCCCCAGCATTTT. Protein product: CASSAVLSNQPQHF. The chain joins TRBV6-1 to TRBJ1-5; D unclear. The CDR3 is 14 amino acids. Germline CDR1 MNHNS, CDR2 SASEGT. Trimming took 4 bases from V and 4 from J, leaving 11 bases between them.

The rearrangement joins TRBV5-4 to TRBJ2-3; D gene uncertain. From germline, CDR1 is SGHNT and CDR2 YYREEE (reference sequence). The CDR3 spans 15 residues. Trimming cost V 0 bases and J 1 base, with 9 bases left between them. CDR3 sequence reads: CASSLEQPGTDTQYF. The CDR3 nucleotides are TGTGCCAGCAGCTTGGAACAGCCGGGCACAGATACGCAGTATTTT. The variable domain in full, completed from reference TRBV5-4 and TRBJ2-3, reads ETGVTQSPTHLIKTRGQQVTLRCSSQSGHNTVSWYQQALGQGPQFIFQYYREEENGRGNFPPRFSGLQFPNYSSELNVNALELDDSALYLCASSLEQPGTDTQYFGPGTRLTVL.

V usage is TRBV11-2 and J usage is TRBJ2-7; D is ambiguous. V lost 5 bases, J lost 4 bases, and 15 bases lay in between. The length of the CDR3 is 14 residues. The germline gives CDR1 SGHAT, CDR2 FQNNGV. The CDR3 sequence is CASSAEWFGYEQYF. The CDR3 bases are TGTGCCAGCAGCGCAGAATGGTTCGGTTACGAGCAGTACTTC.

This chain connects TRBV19 to TRBJ1-5; D call uncertain. V was trimmed by 0 bases and J by 0 bases, leaving 12 bases between them. This CDR3 comprises 17 residues. Germline assignment: CDR1 LNHDA and CDR2 SQIVND (reference sequence). The CDR3 region is CASSIDSIGYSNQPQHF. CDR3 in DNA: TGTGCCAGTAGTATAGATTCTATCGGTTATAGCAATCAGCCCCAGCATTTT.

This clone was recorded a few times. The chain carries TRBV19 and TRBJ1-2, with TRBD1 identical over 8 bases. After removal of 4 bases from V and 2 bases from J, the junction contained 6 bases not matched to a gene. Germline V gives CDR1 LNHDA, CDR2 SQIVND (reference sequence). The CDR3 consists of 15 residues. The CDR3 DNA reads TGTGCCAGTAGTACTCTTCGACAGGGGAACTATGGCTACACCTTC. Its protein is CASSTLRQGNYGYTF.

The rearrangement links TRBV30 to TRBJ2-1; TRBD2 matches 10 bases. Germline CDR1 is GTSNPN and CDR2 is SVGIG (reference sequence). V was clipped by 4 bases and J by 0 bases; unmatched bases: 3. The CDR3 is made up of 15 amino acids. In DNA form, the CDR3 reads TGTGCCTGGACTAGCGGGAGTAGCTCCTACAATGAGCAGTTCTTC. It is translated as CAWTSGSSSYNEQFF.

V is TRBV13 and J is TRBJ1-1; the match to TRBD1 covers 8 bases. The CDR3 has 15 residues. After removal of 5 bases from V and 4 bases from J, the junction contained 9 bases not matched to a gene. CDR1 is PRHDT and CDR2 is FYEKMQ in the germline V gene (reference sequence). In DNA form, the CDR3 reads TGTGCCAGCAGCCGGGGGACTACAGGGGGCACTGAAGCTTTCTTT. Protein: CASSRGTTGGTEAFF.

This chain joins TRBV6-1 and TRBJ1-3; 10 bases fit TRBD1. Germline assignment: CDR1 MNHNS and CDR2 SASEGT. J gave up 2 bases and V 5 bases, and 3 bases lay outside the gene matches. The CDR3 runs to 15 residues. The CDR3 nucleotides read TGTGCCAGCAGTAGACAGGGGGCTACTGGAAACACCATATATTTT. Its translation is CASSRQGATGNTIYF.

In its sample, this clone was seen many times. The chain has TRBV28 and TRBJ1-1; TRBD1 aligns across 7 bases. The CDR3 contains 14 residues. Germline CDR1 MDHEN, CDR2 SYDVKM. With V trimmed by 2 bases and J by 3 bases, 3 bases remained unmatched. This CDR3 reads CASSLRQGYTEAFF. The CDR3 nucleotides are TGTGCCAGCAGTTTAAGACAGGGATACACTGAAGCTTTCTTT. The full variable domain, rest sourced from reference TRBV28 and TRBJ1-1, is DVKVTQSSRYLVKRTGEKVFLECVQDMDHENMFWYRQDPGLGLRLIYFSYDVKMKEKGDIPEGYSVSREKKERFSLILESASTNQTSMYLCASSLRQGYTEAFFGQGTRLTVV.

V gene TRBV28 combines with J gene TRBJ1-1; perhaps TRBD1 as D (5 bases). V lost 1 base and J lost 0, with 9 bases in between. The CDR3 totals 15 residues. Germline-derived CDR1 and CDR2 are MDHEN and SYDVKM. CDR3 in DNA: TGTGCCAGCAGTTTATTGGGGGTCATGAACACTGAAGCTTTCTTT. As protein: CASSLLGVMNTEAFF. The entire variable domain, with the rest obtained from reference TRBV28 and TRBJ1-1, is as follows: DVKVTQSSRYLVKRTGEKVFLECVQDMDHENMFWYRQDPGLGLRLIYFSYDVKMKEKGDIPEGYSVSREKKERFSLILESASTNQTSMYLCASSLLGVMNTEAFFGQGTRLTVV.

This clone turned up a few times. The chain links TRBV23-1 to TRBJ2-7, with TRBD2 matching over 12 bases. TRBV23-1 counts as an open reading frame of uncertain function. With V trimmed by 2 bases and J by 7 bases, 6 bases remained unmatched. This CDR3 region has 15 residues. The CDR3 DNA sequence: TGCGCCAGCAGTCAAGAGACTAGCGGGAGAGGTGAGCAGTACTTC. It encodes CASSQETSGRGEQYF.

As regards this clone: Other DNA sequences in the sample encode the same CDR3. V is TRBV14 and J is TRBJ1-5; D not resolved. CDR1 and CDR2 from the germline V gene are SGHDN and FVKESK. The ends were cut back, 1 base at V and 9 bases at J, with 16 bases in the middle. The CDR3 covers 15 residues. The CDR3 coding sequence is TGTGCCAGCAGCCAAGGTATAGGGCCCAGTTGGCCCCAGCATTTT. Translating it yields CASSQGIGPSWPQHF.

V usage is TRBV7-7 and J usage is TRBJ2-2; 10 bases agree with TRBD2. Trimming took 2 bases from V and 1 from J; bases not matched to a gene: 4. Germline CDR1 is SSHAT and CDR2 is FNYEAQ (reference sequence). The CDR3 length is 17 residues. The CDR3 loop is CASSLLTSGMNTGELFF. DNA of the CDR3: TGTGCCAGCAGCTTATTAACTAGCGGGATGAACACCGGGGAGCTGTTTTTT.

The chain links TRBV6-5 to TRBJ1-1; no definite D call. This CDR3 has 13 residues. The germline gives CDR1 MNHEY, CDR2 SVGAGI. V was trimmed by 3 bases and J by 6 bases, leaving 11 bases between them. CDR3 protein: CASSYIPTSEAFF. In DNA form, the CDR3 reads TGTGCCAGCAGTTATATCCCTACCTCTGAAGCTTTCTTT.

The rearrangement uses TRBV30 and TRBJ2-1; D is perhaps TRBD1 or TRBD2 (5 bases each). This CDR3 region has 15 residues. CDR1 is GTSNPN and CDR2 is SVGIG in the germline V gene (reference sequence). V lost 3 bases to trimming and J lost 0 bases, with 12 bases between them. CDR3 nucleotides: TGTGCCTGGAGGTTGGGGGAAAGCTCCTACAATGAGCAGTTCTTC. It encodes CAWRLGESSYNEQFF.

This chain connects TRBV29-1 to TRBJ1-4, with D perhaps TRBD1 (5 bases). Germline CDR1 is SQVTM and CDR2 is ANQGSEA. The CDR3 is 15 amino acids. V was cut by 6 bases and J by 4 bases, with 18 bases left in between. The DNA for the CDR3 is TGCAGCGTCGGGAGCCAGGGTCGGAGTAATGAAAAACTGTTTTTT. The encoded protein is CSVGSQGRSNEKLFF.

V and J are TRBV15 and TRBJ2-5; possibly TRBD2 for D (5 bases). V was cut by 3 bases and J by 1 base, with 9 bases left in between. This CDR3 has 14 residues. Looked up from germline, CDR1 is LNHNV and CDR2 is YYDKDF (reference sequence). CDR3 coding DNA: TGTGCCACCAGCAGGGACGGGATCCAAGAGACCCAGTACTTC. Its translation: CATSRDGIQETQYF.

For this clone: Given a much more abundant clone one base away, this may be a read error. The sample contains more than one DNA sequence encoding this CDR3. The chain recombines TRBV5-1 with TRBJ2-7, with 7 bases that match TRBD1. There are 13 residues in the CDR3. Germline values: CDR1 SGHRS, CDR2 YFSETQ. Germline trimming cut 2 bases from V and 2 bases from J; bases unmatched to any gene: 1. The DNA of the CDR3 is TGCGCCAGCAGCTTTGACAGGGCCTACGAGCAGTACTTC. Residues: CASSFDRAYEQYF.